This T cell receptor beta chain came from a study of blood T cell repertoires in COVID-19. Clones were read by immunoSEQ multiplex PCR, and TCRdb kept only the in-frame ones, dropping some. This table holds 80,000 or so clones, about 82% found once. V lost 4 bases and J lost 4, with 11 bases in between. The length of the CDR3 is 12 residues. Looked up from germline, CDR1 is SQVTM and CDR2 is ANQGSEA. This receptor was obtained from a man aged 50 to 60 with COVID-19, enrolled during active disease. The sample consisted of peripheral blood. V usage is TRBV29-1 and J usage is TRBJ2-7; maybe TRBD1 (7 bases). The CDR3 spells CSVGQGGYEQYF. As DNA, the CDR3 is TGCAGCGTTGGACAGGGAGGATACGAGCAGTACTTC.